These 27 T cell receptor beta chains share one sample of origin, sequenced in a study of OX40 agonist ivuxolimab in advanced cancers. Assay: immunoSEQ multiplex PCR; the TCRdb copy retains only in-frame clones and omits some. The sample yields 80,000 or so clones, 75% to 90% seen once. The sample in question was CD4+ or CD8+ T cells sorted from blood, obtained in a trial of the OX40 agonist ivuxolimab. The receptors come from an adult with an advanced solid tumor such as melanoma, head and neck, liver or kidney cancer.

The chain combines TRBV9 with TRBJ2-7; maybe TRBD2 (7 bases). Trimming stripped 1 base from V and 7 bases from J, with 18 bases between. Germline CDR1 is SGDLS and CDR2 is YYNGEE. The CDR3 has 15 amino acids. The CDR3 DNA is TGTGCCAGCAGCGTATCACCGGGGGGCCTGGATGAGCAGTACTTC. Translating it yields CASSVSPGGLDEQYF.

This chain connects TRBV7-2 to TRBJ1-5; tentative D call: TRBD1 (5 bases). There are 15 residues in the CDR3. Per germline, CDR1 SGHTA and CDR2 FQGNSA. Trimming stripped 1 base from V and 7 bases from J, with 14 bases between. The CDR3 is CASSLEGQGGQPQHF. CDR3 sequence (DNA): TGTGCCAGCAGCTTAGAAGGGCAGGGTGGCCAGCCCCAGCATTTT.

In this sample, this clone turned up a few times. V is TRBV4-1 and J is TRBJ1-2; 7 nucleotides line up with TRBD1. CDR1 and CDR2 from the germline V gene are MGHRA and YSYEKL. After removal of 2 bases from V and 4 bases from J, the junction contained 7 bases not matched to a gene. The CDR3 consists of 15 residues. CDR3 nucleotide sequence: TGCGCCAGCAGCCAACGACAGGGAATACGCTATGGCTACACCTTC. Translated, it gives CASSQRQGIRYGYTF.

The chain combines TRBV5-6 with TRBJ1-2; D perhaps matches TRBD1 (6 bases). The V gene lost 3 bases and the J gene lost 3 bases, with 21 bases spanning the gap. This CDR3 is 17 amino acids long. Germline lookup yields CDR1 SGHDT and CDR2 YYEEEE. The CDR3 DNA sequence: TGTGCCAGCAGCTACCCGACGCAGGGGCCTTCCTACTATGGCTACACCTTC. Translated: CASSYPTQGPSYYGYTF.

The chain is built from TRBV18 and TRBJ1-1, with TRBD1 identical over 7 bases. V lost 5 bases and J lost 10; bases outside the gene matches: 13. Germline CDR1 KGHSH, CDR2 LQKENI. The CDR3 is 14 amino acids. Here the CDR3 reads CASSYQGGEVRAFF. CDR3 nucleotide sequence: TGTGCCAGCTCATACCAGGGGGGAGAGGTAAGAGCTTTCTTT.

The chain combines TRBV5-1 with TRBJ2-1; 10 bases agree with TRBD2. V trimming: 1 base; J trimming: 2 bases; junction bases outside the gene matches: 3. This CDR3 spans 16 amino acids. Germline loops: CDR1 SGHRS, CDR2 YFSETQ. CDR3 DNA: TGCGCCAGCAGCTTGTCAACTAGCGGGACCTACAATGAGCAGTTCTTC. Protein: CASSLSTSGTYNEQFF. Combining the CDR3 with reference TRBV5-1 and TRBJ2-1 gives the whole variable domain KAGVTQTPRYLIKTRGQQVTLSCSPISGHRSVSWYQQTPGQGLQFLFEYFSETQRNKGNFPGRFSGRQFSNSRSEMNVSTLELGDSALYLCASSLSTSGTYNEQFFGPGTRLTVL.

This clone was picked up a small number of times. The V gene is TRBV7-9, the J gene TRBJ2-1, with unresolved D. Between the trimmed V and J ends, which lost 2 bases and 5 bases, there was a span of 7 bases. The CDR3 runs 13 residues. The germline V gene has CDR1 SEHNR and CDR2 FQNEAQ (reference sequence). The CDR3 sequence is CASSLQNHNEQFF. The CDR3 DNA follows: TGTGCCAGCAGCTTACAGAACCACAATGAGCAGTTCTTC.

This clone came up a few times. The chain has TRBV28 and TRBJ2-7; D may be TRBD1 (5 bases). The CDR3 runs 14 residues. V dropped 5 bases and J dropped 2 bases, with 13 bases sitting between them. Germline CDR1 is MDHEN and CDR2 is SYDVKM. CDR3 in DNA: TGTGCCAGCAGTCAAACAGGATGGGCCTACGAGCAGTACTTC. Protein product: CASSQTGWAYEQYF.

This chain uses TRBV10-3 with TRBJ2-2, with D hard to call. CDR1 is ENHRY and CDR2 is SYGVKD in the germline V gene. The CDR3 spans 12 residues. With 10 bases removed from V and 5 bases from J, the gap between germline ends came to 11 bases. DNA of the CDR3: TGTGCCAACGCTGACGGGACCGGGGAGCTGTTTTTT. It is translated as CANADGTGELFF.

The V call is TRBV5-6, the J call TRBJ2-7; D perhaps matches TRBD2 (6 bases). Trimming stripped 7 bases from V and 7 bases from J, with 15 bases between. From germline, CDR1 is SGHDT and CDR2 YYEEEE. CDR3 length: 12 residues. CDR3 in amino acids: CASSRSGREQYF. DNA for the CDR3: TGTGCCAGCTCCCGTTCGGGGAGGGAGCAGTACTTC.

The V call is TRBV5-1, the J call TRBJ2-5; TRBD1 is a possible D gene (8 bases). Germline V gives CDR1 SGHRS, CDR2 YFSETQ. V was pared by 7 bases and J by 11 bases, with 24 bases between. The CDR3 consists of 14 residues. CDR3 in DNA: TGCGCCAGCGGCAGGGGGCCCGATGCGGGAGAGCAGTACTTC. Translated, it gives CASGRGPDAGEQYF.

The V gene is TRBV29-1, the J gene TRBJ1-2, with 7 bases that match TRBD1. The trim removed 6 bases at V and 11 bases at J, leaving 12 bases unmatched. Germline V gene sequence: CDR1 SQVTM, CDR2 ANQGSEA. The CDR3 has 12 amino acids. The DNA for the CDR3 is TGCAGCGTCGCCTACGGGACAGCAGAGTACACCTTC. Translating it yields CSVAYGTAEYTF.

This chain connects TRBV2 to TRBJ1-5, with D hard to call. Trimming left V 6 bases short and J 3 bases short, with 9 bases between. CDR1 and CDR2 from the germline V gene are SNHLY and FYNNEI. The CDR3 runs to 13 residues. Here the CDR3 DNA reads TGTGCCAGCAGATGGGATATCAATCAGCCCCAGCATTTT. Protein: CASRWDINQPQHF.

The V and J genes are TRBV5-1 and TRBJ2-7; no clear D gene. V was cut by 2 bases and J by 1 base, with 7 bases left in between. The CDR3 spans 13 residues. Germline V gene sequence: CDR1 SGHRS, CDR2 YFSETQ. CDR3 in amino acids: CASSFGQSYEQYF. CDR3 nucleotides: TGCGCCAGCAGCTTCGGGCAGTCCTACGAGCAGTACTTC.

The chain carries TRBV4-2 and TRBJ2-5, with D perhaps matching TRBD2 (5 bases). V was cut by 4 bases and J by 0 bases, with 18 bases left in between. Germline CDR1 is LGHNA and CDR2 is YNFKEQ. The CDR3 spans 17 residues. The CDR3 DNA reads TGTGCCAGCAGCCCAGTTTTGGGAGACCGGTACCAAGAGACCCAGTACTTC. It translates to CASSPVLGDRYQETQYF.

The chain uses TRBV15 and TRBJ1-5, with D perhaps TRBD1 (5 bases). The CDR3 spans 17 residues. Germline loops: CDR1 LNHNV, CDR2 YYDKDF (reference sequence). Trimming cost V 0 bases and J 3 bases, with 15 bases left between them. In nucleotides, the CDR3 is TGTGCCACCAGCAGAGATGAGGGCGGGGCCTTCAATCAGCCCCAGCATTTT. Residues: CATSRDEGGAFNQPQHF.

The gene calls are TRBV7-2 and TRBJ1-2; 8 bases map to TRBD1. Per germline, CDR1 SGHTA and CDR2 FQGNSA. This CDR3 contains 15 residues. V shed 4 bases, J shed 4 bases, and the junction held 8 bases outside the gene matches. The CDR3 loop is CASSWTGTGSYGYTF. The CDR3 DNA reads TGTGCCAGCAGCTGGACCGGGACAGGTTCCTATGGCTACACCTTC.

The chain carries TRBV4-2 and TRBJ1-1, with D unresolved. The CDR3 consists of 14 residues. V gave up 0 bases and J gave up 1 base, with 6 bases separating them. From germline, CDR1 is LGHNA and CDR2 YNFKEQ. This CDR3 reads CASSQDAGNTEAFF. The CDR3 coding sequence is TGTGCCAGCAGCCAAGATGCCGGGAACACTGAAGCTTTCTTT.

CDR3 protein: CASSLLTAINSGANVLTF. CDR3 DNA: TGTGCCAGCAGTTTGCTGACAGCAATCAACTCTGGGGCCAACGTCCTGACTTTC. The rearrangement uses TRBV27 and TRBJ2-6, with D tentatively TRBD1 (5 bases). Germline CDR1 is MNHEY and CDR2 is SMNVEV (reference sequence). V lost 3 bases and J lost 0, with 15 bases in between. CDR3 length: 18 residues.

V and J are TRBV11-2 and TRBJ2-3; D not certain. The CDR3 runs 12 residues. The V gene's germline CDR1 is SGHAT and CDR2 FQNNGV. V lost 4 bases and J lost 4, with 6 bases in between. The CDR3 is CASSSRADTQYF. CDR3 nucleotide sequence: TGTGCCAGCAGCTCCCGGGCAGATACGCAGTATTTT.

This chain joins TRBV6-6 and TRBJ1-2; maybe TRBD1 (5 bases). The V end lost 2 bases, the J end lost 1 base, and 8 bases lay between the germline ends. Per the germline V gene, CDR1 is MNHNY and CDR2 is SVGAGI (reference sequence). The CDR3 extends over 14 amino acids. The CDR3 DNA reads TGTGCCAGCAGTTACGACAGAATTAACTATGGCTACACCTTC. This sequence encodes CASSYDRINYGYTF.

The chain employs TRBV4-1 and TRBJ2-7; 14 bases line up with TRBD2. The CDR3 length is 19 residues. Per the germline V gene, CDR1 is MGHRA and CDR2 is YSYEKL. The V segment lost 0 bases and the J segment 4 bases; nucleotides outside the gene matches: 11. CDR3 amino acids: CASSQEGGLAGAKDYEQYF. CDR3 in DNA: TGCGCCAGCAGCCAAGAGGGGGGACTAGCGGGAGCGAAGGATTACGAGCAGTACTTC.

The CDR3 is CAISESWTPNTGELFF. Here the CDR3 DNA reads TGTGCCATCAGTGAGTCGTGGACACCGAACACCGGGGAGCTGTTTTTT. The J gene is TRBJ2-2, the V gene TRBV10-3; D is perhaps TRBD1 (5 bases). The CDR3 loop spans 16 amino acids. In germline, CDR1 is ENHRY, CDR2 SYGVKD. The V and J ends lost 0 bases and 0 bases respectively, with 8 bases between them.

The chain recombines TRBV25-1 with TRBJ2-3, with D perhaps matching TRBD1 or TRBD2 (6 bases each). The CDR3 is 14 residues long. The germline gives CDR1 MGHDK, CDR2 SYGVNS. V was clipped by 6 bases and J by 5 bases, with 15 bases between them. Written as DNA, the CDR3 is TGTGCCAGCAGGTCCGGGGGCACCATAGATACGCAGTATTTT. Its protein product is CASRSGGTIDTQYF.

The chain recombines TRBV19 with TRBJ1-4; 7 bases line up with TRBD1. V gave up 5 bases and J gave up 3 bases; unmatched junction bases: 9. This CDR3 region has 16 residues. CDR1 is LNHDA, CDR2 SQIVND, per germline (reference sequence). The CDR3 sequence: CASSAPRDRPNEKLFF. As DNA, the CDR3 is TGTGCCAGTAGTGCTCCCCGGGACAGACCTAATGAAAAACTGTTTTTT.

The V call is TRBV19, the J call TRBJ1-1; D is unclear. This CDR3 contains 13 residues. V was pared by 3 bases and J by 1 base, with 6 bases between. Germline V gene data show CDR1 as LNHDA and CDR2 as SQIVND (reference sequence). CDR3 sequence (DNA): TGTGCCAGTAGTATTATGGAGAACACTGAAGCTTTCTTT. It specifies CASSIMENTEAFF.

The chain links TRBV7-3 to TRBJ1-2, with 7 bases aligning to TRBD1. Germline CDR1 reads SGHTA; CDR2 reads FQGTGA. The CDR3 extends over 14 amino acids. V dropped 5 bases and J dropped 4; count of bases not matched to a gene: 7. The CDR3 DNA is TGTGCCAGCAGCAGATTAGGGGGCGGCTATGGCTACACCTTC. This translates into CASSRLGGGYGYTF.